These 3 T cell receptor beta chains were sequenced from one sample in a study of blood T cell repertoires in COVID-19. Profiling relied on immunoSEQ multiplex PCR, and the TCRdb table lists in-frame clones only, not all of them. The sample lists about 480,000 clones, 85% to 90% occurring once. The sequencing input was PBMCs or T cells enriched from blood (not recorded which). All receptors derive from a woman between 40 and 55 years old who had recovered from COVID-19.

CDR3 residues: CAWSVRGSSYNEQFF. The CDR3 DNA is TGTGCCTGGAGTGTACGGGGAAGCTCCTACAATGAGCAGTTCTTC. The V gene is TRBV30, the J gene TRBJ2-1; D perhaps matches TRBD2 (5 bases). The CDR3 loop spans 15 amino acids. Trimming shortened V by 0 bases and J by 0 bases, and 9 bases separated the two germline ends. Germline lookup yields CDR1 GTSNPN and CDR2 SVGIG (reference sequence).

This clone was seen only once. DNA of the CDR3: TGTGCCAGCAGCCCCGCTAGCGGTGACACCTACGAGCAGTACTTC. Translation: CASSPASGDTYEQYF. The chain has TRBV7-2 and TRBJ2-7; 7 bases fit TRBD2. This CDR3 has 15 residues. Trimming removed 5 bases from V and 2 bases from J; junction bases left unmatched: 9. Germline lookup yields CDR1 SGHTA and CDR2 FQGNSA.

The rearrangement links TRBV5-1 to TRBJ2-1, with TRBD2 matching over 13 bases. The CDR3 runs 16 residues. Per germline, CDR1 SGHRS and CDR2 YFSETQ. The V and J ends lost 3 bases and 4 bases, in that order; junction bases with no gene match: 4. CDR3 DNA sequence: TGCGCCAGCAGCTGGACTAGCGGGAGCGGTTACAATGAGCAGTTCTTC. Translated, it gives CASSWTSGSGYNEQFF. Drawing the rest from reference TRBV5-1 and TRBJ2-1, the complete variable domain is KAGVTQTPRYLIKTRGQQVTLSCSPISGHRSVSWYQQTPGQGLQFLFEYFSETQRNKGNFPGRFSGRQFSNSRSEMNVSTLELGDSALYLCASSWTSGSGYNEQFFGPGTRLTVL.